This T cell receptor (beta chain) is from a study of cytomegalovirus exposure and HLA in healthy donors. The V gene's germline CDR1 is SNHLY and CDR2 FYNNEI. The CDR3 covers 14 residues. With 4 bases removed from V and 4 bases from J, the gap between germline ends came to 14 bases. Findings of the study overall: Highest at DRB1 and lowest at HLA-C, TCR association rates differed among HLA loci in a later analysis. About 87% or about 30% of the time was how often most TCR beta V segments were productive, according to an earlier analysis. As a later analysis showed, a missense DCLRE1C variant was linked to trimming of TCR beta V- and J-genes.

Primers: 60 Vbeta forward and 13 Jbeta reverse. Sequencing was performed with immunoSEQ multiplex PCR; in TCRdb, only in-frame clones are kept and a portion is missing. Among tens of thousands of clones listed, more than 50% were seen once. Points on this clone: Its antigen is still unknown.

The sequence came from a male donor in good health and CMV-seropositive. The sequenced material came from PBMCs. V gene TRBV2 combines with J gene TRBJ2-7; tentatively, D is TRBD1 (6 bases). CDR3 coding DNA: TGTGCCAGCAGTGTGACAGGACGAGGGTACGAGCAGTACTTC. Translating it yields CASSVTGRGYEQYF.